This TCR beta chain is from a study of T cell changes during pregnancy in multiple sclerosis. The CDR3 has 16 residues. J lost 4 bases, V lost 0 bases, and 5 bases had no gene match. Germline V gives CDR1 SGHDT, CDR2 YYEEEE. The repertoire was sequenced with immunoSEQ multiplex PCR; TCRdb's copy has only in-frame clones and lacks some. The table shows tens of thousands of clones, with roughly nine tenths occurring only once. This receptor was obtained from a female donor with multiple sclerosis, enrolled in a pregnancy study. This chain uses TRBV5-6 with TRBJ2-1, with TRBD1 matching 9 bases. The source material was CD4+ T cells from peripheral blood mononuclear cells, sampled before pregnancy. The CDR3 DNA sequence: TGTGCCAGCAGCTTGGCAGGGACAGGGATGTACAATGAGCAGTTCTTC. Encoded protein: CASSLAGTGMYNEQFF.